This passage covers 18 T cell receptor beta chains from one sample sequenced in a study of T cells expressing NK-cell markers. TCRdb reanalyzed the 5' RACE reads and collapses them to one entry per CDR3 protein, without DNA. The sample includes about 400,000 distinct CDR3 sequences. The sample taken for sequencing was blood T cells: a sorted CD56 or NKG2C T cell subset, CD4+ or CD8+ T cells, or bulk PBMC T cells (not recorded which). The receptors originated from a woman aged 50 to 60 in good health.

The chain couples TRBV9 to TRBJ2-5. Germline V gene sequence: CDR1 SGDLS, CDR2 YYNGEE. CDR3 length: 13 residues. The chain's CDR3 is CASSVREVETQYF.

The chain recombines TRBV3-1 with TRBJ1-1; TCRdb lists TRBD1, though no DNA is available to test this call. Germline loops: CDR1 LGHDT, CDR2 YNNKEL (reference sequence). This CDR3 has 15 residues. CDR3 protein: CASRLRQGRASEAFF.

CDR3 residues: CASSLSPDSRANTEAFF. The gene calls are TRBV11-2 and TRBJ1-1; the TCRdb D gene call, TRBD1, has no DNA to confirm it. Germline values: CDR1 SGHAT, CDR2 FQNNGV. CDR3 length: 17 amino acids.

The chain has TRBV20-1 and TRBJ1-4. The germline V gene encodes CDR1 DFQATT and CDR2 SNEGSKA (reference sequence). This CDR3 is built from 13 residues. The CDR3 sequence: CSARTDGREKLFF.

This sequence joins TRBV7-9 and TRBJ1-4; as DNA is missing, the TRBD1 call by TCRdb cannot be tested. CDR3 length: 15 amino acids. Germline V gives CDR1 SEHNR, CDR2 FQNEAQ (reference sequence). CDR3: CASSLGSGQEGKLFF.

This rearrangement joins TRBV10-3 to TRBJ2-2; no DNA is available, so the TRBD2 call from TCRdb remains unchecked. Germline CDR1 and CDR2: ENHRY and SYGVKD. CDR3 length equals 14 residues. The chain's CDR3 is CAIRPQGGTGELFF.

This chain connects TRBV12-3 or TRBV12-4 to TRBJ1-3; as DNA is missing, the TRBD1 call by TCRdb cannot be tested. CDR3 size: 14 residues. The CDR3 sequence: CASSSRGRRNTIYF.

The CDR3 is CASSGGLAVYDEQFF. The chain couples TRBV18 to TRBJ2-1; TCRdb selects TRBD2, and the lack of DNA leaves this call unchecked. This CDR3 is 15 amino acids long. CDR1 and CDR2 from the germline V gene are KGHSH and LQKENI.

V and J are TRBV5-1 and TRBJ2-5; TCRdb designates TRBD1, a call that cannot be tested without DNA. Germline-derived CDR1 and CDR2 are SGHRS and YFSETQ. This CDR3 is built from 15 residues. The CDR3 spells CASSFAGQDQETQYF.

The chain links TRBV27 to TRBJ2-3; TCRdb lists TRBD1, though no DNA is available to test this call. CDR3 size: 18 residues. CDR1 and CDR2 from the germline V gene are MNHEY and SMNVEV (reference sequence). The CDR3 reads CASSSRVGGSARTDTQYF.

The chain joins TRBV10-3 to TRBJ2-1; TCRdb calls TRBD1, which cannot be checked without DNA. The CDR3 covers 14 residues. Germline V gene data show CDR1 as ENHRY and CDR2 as SYGVKD. The CDR3 sequence: CAISDTSPLNEQFF.

The CDR3: CSASVLGQETQYF. The chain joins TRBV20-1 to TRBJ2-5; TCRdb's D call of TRBD1 is untestable without DNA. The length of the CDR3 is 13 residues. CDR1 and CDR2 (germline): DFQATT, SNEGSKA (reference sequence).

The rearrangement uses TRBV12-3 or TRBV12-4 and TRBJ1-1; without DNA, the TCRdb call of TRBD1 cannot be checked. The CDR3 is 15 amino acids. The CDR3 is CASSLRGTGTTEAFF.

The chain recombines TRBV4-1 with TRBJ2-2; TCRdb returns TRBD2, unconfirmable since there is no DNA. Germline lookup yields CDR1 MGHRA and CDR2 YSYEKL. The CDR3 totals 16 residues. This chain's CDR3 is CASSQESGSSTGELFF.

CDR3 protein: CASSLGRFPNEKLFF. The chain combines TRBV7-8 with TRBJ1-4. Germline V CDR1 and CDR2: SGHVS, FQNEAQ. This CDR3 is 15 amino acids long. Drawing the rest from reference TRBV7-8 and TRBJ1-4, the complete variable domain is GAGVSQSPRYKVAKRGQDVALRCDPISGHVSLFWYQQALGQGPEFLTYFQNEAQLDKSGLPSDRFFAERPEGSVSTLKIQRTQQEDSAVYLCASSLGRFPNEKLFFGSGTQLSVL.

The chain combines TRBV24-1 with TRBJ2-1; TCRdb names TRBD1, which stays unverified in the absence of DNA. This CDR3 is 16 amino acids long. Germline V CDR1 and CDR2: KGHDR, SFDVKD. The CDR3: CATSDQGQGARREQFF.

The genes are TRBV24-1 and TRBJ1-1. Germline-derived CDR1 and CDR2 are KGHDR and SFDVKD. There are 16 residues in the CDR3. This CDR3 is CATSDHQAGKSTEAFF.

The CDR3 spells CASSSRAGQPSFGELFF. The V call is TRBV7-9, the J call TRBJ2-2; TCRdb gives TRBD1 as the D gene, but with no DNA this cannot be confirmed. The CDR3 runs 17 residues. Germline V gene sequence: CDR1 SEHNR, CDR2 FQNEAQ (reference sequence).